One and the same sample provided the 7 T cell receptor beta chains below, sequenced in a study of blood T cell repertoires in COVID-19. Assay: immunoSEQ multiplex PCR; the TCRdb copy retains only in-frame clones and omits some. This table holds almost 35,000 clones, roughly three quarters found once. Material: peripheral blood. Every receptor here comes from a man at least 80 years old with acute or convalescent COVID-19.

The genes are TRBV18 and TRBJ2-7, with 8 bases lining up with TRBD1. The V and J ends lost 4 bases and 6 bases, in that order; junction bases with no gene match: 11. Germline V CDR1 and CDR2: KGHSH, LQKENI. This CDR3 has 15 amino acids. CDR3 bases: TGTGCCAGCTCACTAACCGGGACAGGCCACGGCGAGCAGTACTTC. This encodes CASSLTGTGHGEQYF.

The chain recombines TRBV11-2 with TRBJ2-1; 7 bases line up with TRBD2. Germline V gives CDR1 SGHAT, CDR2 FQNNGV. The CDR3 has 16 residues. Unmatched junction bases numbered 13, after V lost 5 bases and J lost 6 bases. This CDR3 is CASSQSGTNPINEQFF. In DNA, the CDR3 is TGTGCCAGCAGCCAATCCGGGACTAATCCCATCAATGAGCAGTTCTTC.

The chain joins TRBV29-1 to TRBJ1-1; tentative D call: TRBD1 (5 bases). This CDR3 spans 15 amino acids. Trimming stripped 1 base from V and 5 bases from J, with 17 bases between. In germline, CDR1 is SQVTM, CDR2 ANQGSEA. The DNA for the CDR3 is TGCAGCGTTGAAGGATCAACTACAGGCCGAACTGAAGCTTTCTTT. Residues: CSVEGSTTGRTEAFF.

The gene calls are TRBV6-2 or TRBV6-3 and TRBJ2-7; the match to TRBD1 covers 8 bases. The J segment lost 3 bases and the V segment lost 5 bases, leaving 9 bases of the junction unmatched. Germline-derived CDR1 and CDR2 are MNHEY and SVGEGT. CDR3 length: 15 amino acids. CDR3 sequence (DNA): TGTGCCAGCAGTCACCACAGGGGGATATTCTACGAGCAGTACTTC. Residues: CASSHHRGIFYEQYF.

The chain uses TRBV4-3 and TRBJ2-7, with D tentatively TRBD2 (6 bases). V was clipped by 0 bases and J by 5 bases, with 14 bases between them. Germline V lookup: CDR1 LGHNA, CDR2 YSLEER. This CDR3 is built from 15 residues. CDR3 in DNA: TGCGCCAGCAGCCAAGACGGCCTAGCGAGGAACGAGCAGTACTTC. It yields the protein CASSQDGLARNEQYF.

This rearrangement joins TRBV6-2 or TRBV6-3 to TRBJ2-7; TRBD1 agrees at 10 bases. This CDR3 spans 14 amino acids. Germline V gene lookup returns CDR1 MNHEY and CDR2 SVGEGT. Trimming at V came to 2 bases and at J to 3 bases, leaving 1 base not matched to a gene. This CDR3 reads CASSYGTGDYEQYF. CDR3 nucleotides: TGTGCCAGCAGTTACGGGACAGGGGACTACGAGCAGTACTTC.

The J gene is TRBJ1-3, the V gene TRBV5-1; 8 bases agree with TRBD1. Germline-derived CDR1 and CDR2 are SGHRS and YFSETQ. This CDR3 contains 16 residues. Trimming removed 6 bases from V and 2 bases from J; junction bases left unmatched: 10. In DNA form, the CDR3 reads TGCGCCAGCACCAGGACAGGGAGAAAGGCTGGAAACACCATATATTTT. Amino acid sequence: CASTRTGRKAGNTIYF.